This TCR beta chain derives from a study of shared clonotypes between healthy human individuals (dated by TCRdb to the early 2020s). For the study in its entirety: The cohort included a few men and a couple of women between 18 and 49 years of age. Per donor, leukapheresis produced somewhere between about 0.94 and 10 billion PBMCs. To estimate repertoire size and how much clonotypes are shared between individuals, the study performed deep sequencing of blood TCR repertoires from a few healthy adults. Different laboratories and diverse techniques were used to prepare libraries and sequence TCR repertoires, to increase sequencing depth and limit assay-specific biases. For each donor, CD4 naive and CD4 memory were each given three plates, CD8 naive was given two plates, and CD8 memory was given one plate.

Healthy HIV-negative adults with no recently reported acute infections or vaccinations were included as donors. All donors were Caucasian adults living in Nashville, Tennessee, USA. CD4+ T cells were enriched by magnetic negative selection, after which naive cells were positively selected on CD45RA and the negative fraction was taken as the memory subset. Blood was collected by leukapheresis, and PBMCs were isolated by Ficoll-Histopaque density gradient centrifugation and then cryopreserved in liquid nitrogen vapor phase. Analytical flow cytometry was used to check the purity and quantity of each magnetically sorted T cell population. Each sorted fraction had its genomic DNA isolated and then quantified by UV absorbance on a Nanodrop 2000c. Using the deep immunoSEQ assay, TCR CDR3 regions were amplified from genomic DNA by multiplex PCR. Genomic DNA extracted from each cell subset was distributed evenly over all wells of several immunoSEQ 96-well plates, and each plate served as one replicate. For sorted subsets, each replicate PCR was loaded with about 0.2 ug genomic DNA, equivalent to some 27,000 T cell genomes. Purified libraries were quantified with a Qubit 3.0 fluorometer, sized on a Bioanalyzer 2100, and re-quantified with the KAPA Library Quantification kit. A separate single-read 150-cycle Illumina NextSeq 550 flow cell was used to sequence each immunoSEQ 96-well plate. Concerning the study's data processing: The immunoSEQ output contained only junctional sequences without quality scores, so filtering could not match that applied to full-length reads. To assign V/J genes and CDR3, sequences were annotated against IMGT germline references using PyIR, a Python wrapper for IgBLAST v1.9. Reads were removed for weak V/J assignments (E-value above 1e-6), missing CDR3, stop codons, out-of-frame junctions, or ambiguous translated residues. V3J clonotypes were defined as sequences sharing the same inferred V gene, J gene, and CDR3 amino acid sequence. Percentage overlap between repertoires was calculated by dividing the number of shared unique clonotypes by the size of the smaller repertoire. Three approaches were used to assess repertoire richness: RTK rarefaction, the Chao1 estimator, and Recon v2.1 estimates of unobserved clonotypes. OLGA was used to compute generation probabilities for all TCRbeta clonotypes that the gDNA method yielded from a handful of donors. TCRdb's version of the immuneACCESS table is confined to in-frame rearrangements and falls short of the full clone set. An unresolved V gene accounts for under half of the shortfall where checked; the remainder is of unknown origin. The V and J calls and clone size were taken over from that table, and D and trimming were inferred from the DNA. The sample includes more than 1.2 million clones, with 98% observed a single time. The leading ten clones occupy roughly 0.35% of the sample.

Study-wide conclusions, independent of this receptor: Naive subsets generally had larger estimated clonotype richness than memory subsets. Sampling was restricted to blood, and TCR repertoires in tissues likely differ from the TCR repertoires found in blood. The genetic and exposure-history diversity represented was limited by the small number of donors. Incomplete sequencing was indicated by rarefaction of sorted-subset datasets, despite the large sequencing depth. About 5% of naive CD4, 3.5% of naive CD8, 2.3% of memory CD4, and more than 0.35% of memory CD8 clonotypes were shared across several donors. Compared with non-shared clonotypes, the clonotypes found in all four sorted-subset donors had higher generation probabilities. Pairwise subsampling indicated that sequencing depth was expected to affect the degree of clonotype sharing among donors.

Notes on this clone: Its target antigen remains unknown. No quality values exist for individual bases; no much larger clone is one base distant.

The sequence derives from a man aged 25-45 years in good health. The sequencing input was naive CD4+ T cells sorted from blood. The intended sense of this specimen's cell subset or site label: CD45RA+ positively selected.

This receptor has the CDR3 CASSLINSGTGELFF. The base sequence is TGTGCCAGCAGTTTAATAAATAGCGGGACGGGGGAGCTGTTTTTT. The V gene is TRBV27 and the J gene is TRBJ2-2; the central 8 bases match TRBD2. From the cysteine up to the phenylalanine, the CDR3 has a length of 15 residues. The read is trimmed to its CDR3 DNA, 45 bases read in frame from base 1. CDR1 MNHEY and CDR2 SMNVEV were looked up in the germline V gene (reference sequence). Unmatched junction bases come to 7, with V trimmed by 2 bases and J by 8 bases.